The 29 T cell receptor beta chains reported below all come from one sample, sequenced in a study of blood T cell repertoires in COVID-19. Measured with immunoSEQ multiplex PCR; TCRdb has only the in-frame clones, and not every one. The sample holds roughly 150,000 clones; about four fifths are singletons and the top ten take roughly 20%. The sequenced material came from peripheral blood. These TCRs come from a woman between 70 and 85 years old who had recovered from COVID-19.

The rearrangement joins TRBV3-1 (or the pseudogene TRBV3-2) to TRBJ2-3; 7 nucleotides line up with TRBD2. Germline V gives CDR1 LGHDT, CDR2 YNNKEL (reference sequence). The V and J ends lost 4 bases and 10 bases, in that order; junction bases with no gene match: 8. This CDR3 has 13 residues. The CDR3 reads CASSRLAGTAQYF. CDR3 sequence (DNA): TGTGCCAGCAGCCGACTAGCCGGGACGGCGCAGTATTTT.

This rearrangement joins TRBV28 to TRBJ2-7; no clear D. Germline loops: CDR1 MDHEN, CDR2 SYDVKM. V shed 6 bases and J shed 5 bases, with 11 bases lying between them. CDR3 length: 12 amino acids. The CDR3 here is CASSPRVHEQYF. The CDR3 DNA follows: TGTGCCAGCAGCCCCCGGGTTCACGAGCAGTACTTC. The variable domain in full, completed from reference TRBV28 and TRBJ2-7, reads DVKVTQSSRYLVKRTGEKVFLECVQDMDHENMFWYRQDPGLGLRLIYFSYDVKMKEKGDIPEGYSVSREKKERFSLILESASTNQTSMYLCASSPRVHEQYFGPGTRLTVT.

This chain uses TRBV11-2 with TRBJ1-1; 8 bases are shared with TRBD1. The CDR3 is 15 amino acids. The germline V gene has CDR1 SGHAT and CDR2 FQNNGV. The V gene end was trimmed by 5 bases and the J gene end by 0 bases; junction bases not matched to a gene: 5. The CDR3 bases are TGTGCCAGCAGCACCACAGGGGGGCTGAACACTGAAGCTTTCTTT. Protein product: CASSTTGGLNTEAFF.

This chain links TRBV9 with TRBJ1-6; a possible D gene is TRBD1 (5 bases). The V gene's germline CDR1 is SGDLS and CDR2 YYNGEE. The CDR3 totals 15 residues. The V end lost 0 bases, the J end lost 5 bases, and 9 bases lay between the germline ends. The CDR3 protein is CASSVVGGDNSPLHF. The CDR3 DNA reads TGTGCCAGCAGCGTAGTGGGGGGGGATAATTCACCCCTCCACTTT.

The CDR3 DNA is TGTGCCTGGAGACCCAACCGGGGGACTGTGTTCTACAATGAGCAGTTCTTC. Protein product: CAWRPNRGTVFYNEQFF. J is TRBJ2-1 and V is TRBV30; maybe TRBD2 (6 bases). The CDR3 spans 17 residues. V lost 3 bases, J lost 3 bases, and 21 bases lay in between. Germline V gene lookup returns CDR1 GTSNPN and CDR2 SVGIG (reference sequence).

This clone was recorded once. The chain links TRBV7-2 to TRBJ2-2; the D gene is possibly TRBD2 (6 bases). CDR3 length equals 14 residues. The ends were cut back, 5 bases at V and 6 bases at J, with 13 bases in the middle. CDR1 is SGHTA, CDR2 FQGNSA, per germline. CDR3 sequence: CASSPRDFAGELFF. In nucleotides, the CDR3 is TGTGCCAGCAGCCCCCGGGACTTCGCCGGGGAGCTGTTTTTT.

The chain employs TRBV19 and TRBJ1-2; 7 bases are shared with TRBD1. The CDR3 consists of 13 residues. Germline V CDR1 and CDR2: LNHDA, SQIVND (reference sequence). The ends lost 6 bases at V and 2 bases at J; junction bases unmatched: 3. The CDR3 sequence is CASRETGNYGYTF. In nucleotides, the CDR3 is TGTGCCAGTAGAGAGACAGGGAACTATGGCTACACCTTC.

The chain carries TRBV6-5 and TRBJ1-4, with D possibly being TRBD1 (6 bases). There are 14 residues in the CDR3. V was clipped by 6 bases and J by 4 bases, with 12 bases between them. Looked up from germline, CDR1 is MNHEY and CDR2 is SVGAGI. CDR3 nucleotide sequence: TGTGCCAGCAGGAAGGGGGACGTTAATGAAAAACTGTTTTTT. It codes for CASRKGDVNEKLFF.

The V gene is TRBV27, the J gene TRBJ2-1, with 8 bases fitting TRBD1. CDR3 length: 15 amino acids. Germline CDR1 MNHEY, CDR2 SMNVEV (reference sequence). J gave up 4 bases and V 6 bases, and 8 bases lay outside the gene matches. The CDR3 DNA follows: TGTGCCAGCAGCCTCGGACAGGGTCATTACAATGAGCAGTTCTTC. Encoded protein: CASSLGQGHYNEQFF.

V is TRBV10-2 and J is TRBJ2-2; D might be TRBD1 (6 bases). The germline V and J ends were trimmed by 6 bases and 7 bases, with 18 bases remaining between them. Looked up from germline, CDR1 is WSHSY and CDR2 is SAAADI. The CDR3 is 15 amino acids. In DNA, the CDR3 is TGCGCCAGCAGCGACGGGACACTGGGGGTCGGGGAGCTGTTTTTT. Translation: CASSDGTLGVGELFF.

The DNA for the CDR3 is TGTGCCAGAAGCGGCGAAGTAGCGGGAGCGCACACCGGGGAGCTGTTTTTT. Translating gives CARSGEVAGAHTGELFF. The V gene is TRBV5-3, the J gene TRBJ2-2; 9 positions match TRBD2. TRBV5-3 falls under the ORF class, with uncertain function. Trimming at V came to 4 bases and at J to 3 bases, leaving 10 bases not matched to a gene. The CDR3 totals 17 residues.

V gene TRBV7-3 combines with J gene TRBJ1-1; D unresolved. Germline CDR1 and CDR2: SGHTA and FQGTGA. V shed 5 bases and J shed 1 base, with 20 bases lying between them. The CDR3 runs to 17 residues. The CDR3: CASSPPILERANTEAFF. The DNA of the CDR3 is TGTGCCAGCAGCCCCCCTATACTTGAGAGGGCGAACACTGAAGCTTTCTTT. Full variable domain (remainder filled in from reference TRBV7-3 and TRBJ1-1): GAGVSQTPSNKVTEKGKYVELRCDPISGHTALYWYRQSLGQGPEFLIYFQGTGAADDSGLPNDRFFAVRPEGSVSTLKIQRTERGDSAVYLCASSPPILERANTEAFFGQGTRLTVV.

This chain links TRBV5-1 with TRBJ1-2; D is uncertain. The CDR3 is made up of 13 amino acids. Germline V gene lookup returns CDR1 SGHRS and CDR2 YFSETQ. Trimming left V 4 bases short and J 7 bases short, with 14 bases between. The CDR3 region has the DNA TGCGCCAGCAGCGATTCAGGCACGAGTGGCTACACCTTC. Its protein is CASSDSGTSGYTF.

CDR3 in DNA: TGTGCCAGCAGCCTTGGGCCCCCAGATAATTCACCCCTCCACTTT. The encoded protein is CASSLGPPDNSPLHF. This chain joins TRBV5-5 and TRBJ1-6, with D hard to call. The CDR3 runs to 15 residues. Trimming left V 4 bases short and J 5 bases short, with 13 bases between. The germline V gene encodes CDR1 SGHKS and CDR2 YYEKEE (reference sequence). Complete variable domain (other parts from reference TRBV5-5 and TRBJ1-6): DAGVTQSPTHLIKTRGQQVTLRCSPISGHKSVSWYQQVLGQGPQFIFQYYEKEERGRGNFPDRFSARQFPNYSSELNVNALLLGDSALYLCASSLGPPDNSPLHFGNGTRLTVT.

The chain combines TRBV24-1 with TRBJ2-1; no clear D. V lost 3 bases, J lost 0 bases, and 20 bases lay in between. Germline values: CDR1 KGHDR, CDR2 SFDVKD. The CDR3 has 19 amino acids. CDR3 coding DNA: TGTGCCACCAGTGATACGCCCCGTAGATTCAGGATCTCCTACAATGAGCAGTTCTTC. Its protein product is CATSDTPRRFRISYNEQFF.

The genes are TRBV5-4 and TRBJ1-2; 9 positions match TRBD1. The CDR3 loop spans 17 amino acids. J gave up 2 bases and V 3 bases, and 11 bases lay outside the gene matches. Looked up from germline, CDR1 is SGHNT and CDR2 is YYREEE (reference sequence). CDR3 in DNA: TGTGCCAGCAGCTCGGGGGCGGGACAGGGTGGAAACTATGGCTACACCTTC. Protein: CASSSGAGQGGNYGYTF.

The chain employs TRBV11-2 and TRBJ1-4, with unresolved D. Trimming took off 8 bases at V and 1 base at J, with 5 bases between the two ends. Germline CDR1 SGHAT, CDR2 FQNNGV. The length of the CDR3 is 12 residues. The CDR3 nucleotides read TGTGCCAGCGGAGTAACTAATGAAAAACTGTTTTTT. Its translation: CASGVTNEKLFF.

The chain carries TRBV7-9 and TRBJ1-3, with D perhaps matching TRBD1 (5 bases). Per the germline V gene, CDR1 is SEHNR and CDR2 is FQNEAQ (reference sequence). This CDR3 has 14 amino acids. V lost 2 bases and J lost 7, with 12 bases in between. The CDR3 sequence: CASSLWGSGNTIYF. The CDR3 DNA follows: TGTGCCAGCAGCTTATGGGGCAGTGGCAACACCATATATTTT.

The genes are TRBV5-1 and TRBJ2-5, with D possibly matching TRBD2 (5 bases). Between the trimmed V and J ends, which lost 4 bases and 14 bases, there was a span of 21 bases. CDR3 length equals 13 residues. Germline CDR1 reads SGHRS; CDR2 reads YFSETQ. CDR3 sequence reads: CASSPEGLSVAYF. For the CDR3, the DNA is TGCGCCAGCAGCCCTGAGGGCCTCTCGGTCGCTTACTTC. Using reference TRBV5-1 and TRBJ2-5 for the parts outside the CDR3, the full variable domain is KAGVTQTPRYLIKTRGQQVTLSCSPISGHRSVSWYQQTPGQGLQFLFEYFSETQRNKGNFPGRFSGRQFSNSRSEMNVSTLELGDSALYLCASSPEGLSVAYFGPGTRLLVL.

The gene calls are TRBV10-1 and TRBJ2-7, with D unresolved. There are 12 residues in the CDR3. The germline V and J ends were trimmed by 6 bases and 2 bases, with 8 bases remaining between them. Germline loops: CDR1 WNHNN, CDR2 SYGVQD (reference sequence). The CDR3 coding sequence is TGCGCCAGCAGGTCGGAGCCCTACGAGCAGTACTTC. The encoded protein is CASRSEPYEQYF.

This sequence joins TRBV19 and TRBJ2-6; D perhaps matches TRBD1 (5 bases). Deletions cut 1 base from V and 0 bases from J, with 13 bases between. This CDR3 has 18 residues. Germline CDR1 is LNHDA and CDR2 is SQIVND (reference sequence). CDR3 sequence (DNA): TGTGCCAGTAGTATAGGGACACCGCCCAGCTCTGGGGCCAACGTCCTGACTTTC. Amino acid sequence: CASSIGTPPSSGANVLTF. The whole variable domain, remainder taken from reference TRBV19 and TRBJ2-6, is DGGITQSPKYLFRKEGQNVTLSCEQNLNHDAMYWYRQDPGQGLRLIYYSQIVNDFQKGDIAEGYSVSREKKESFPLTVTSAQKNPTAFYLCASSIGTPPSSGANVLTFGAGSRLTVL.

CDR3 nucleotide sequence: TGCAGCGGCACGGGGTCGGCAGATACGCAGTATTTT. This translates into CSGTGSADTQYF. This chain connects TRBV29-1 to TRBJ2-3; D perhaps matches TRBD2 (5 bases). V shed 7 bases and J shed 4 bases, with 12 bases lying between them. The germline V gene encodes CDR1 SQVTM and CDR2 ANQGSEA. The CDR3 contains 12 residues.

The V and J genes are TRBV28 and TRBJ2-5; tentative D call: TRBD2 (5 bases). From germline, CDR1 is MDHEN and CDR2 SYDVKM. With 4 bases removed from V and 1 base from J, the gap between germline ends came to 13 bases. The CDR3 sequence is 15 residues long. CDR3 DNA: TGTGCCAGCAGTTGGCCAGGCGGGTTCCAAGAGACCCAGTACTTC. Protein product: CASSWPGGFQETQYF.

Remarks on this clone: One end of the junction varies from germline; a read error may be responsible. The rearrangement links TRBV7-7 to TRBJ1-1; TRBD1 aligns across 9 bases. CDR1 SSHAT and CDR2 FNYEAQ come from the germline V gene (reference sequence). CDR3 length: 16 amino acids. CDR3 protein: CASSSDRDRVATEAFF. CDR3 DNA: TGTGCTAGCAGCTCCGACCGGGACAGGGTTGCCACTGAAGCTTTCTTT.

V is TRBV28 and J is TRBJ2-7; D is uncertain. Germline CDR1 reads MDHEN; CDR2 reads SYDVKM. Trimming cost V 8 bases and J 0 bases, with 11 bases left between them. CDR3 size: 13 residues. CDR3 protein: CASWATPSYEQYF. The CDR3 DNA sequence: TGTGCCAGCTGGGCGACCCCCTCCTACGAGCAGTACTTC.

This clone was observed a few times. V is TRBV9 and J is TRBJ1-3; a possible D gene is TRBD1 (5 bases). Germline V gene sequence: CDR1 SGDLS, CDR2 YYNGEE. V lost 3 bases to trimming and J lost 4 bases, with 5 bases between them. CDR3 length: 12 amino acids. The DNA of the CDR3 is TGTGCCAGCAGCGAGGGGGGAAACACCATATATTTT. This gives the protein CASSEGGNTIYF. Full variable domain (missing parts from reference TRBV9 and TRBJ1-3): DSGVTQTPKHLITATGQRVTLRCSPRSGDLSVYWYQQSLDQGLQFLIQYYNGEERAKGNILERFSAQQFPDLHSELNLSSLELGDSALYFCASSEGGNTIYFGEGSWLTVV.

The chain couples TRBV19 to TRBJ2-3; the D gene is possibly TRBD2 (6 bases). Germline values: CDR1 LNHDA, CDR2 SQIVND (reference sequence). The CDR3 spans 16 residues. V shed 9 bases and J shed 4 bases, with 23 bases lying between them. CDR3 region: CASYGGAPHWPDTQYF. Written as DNA, the CDR3 is TGTGCCAGCTACGGCGGGGCCCCCCATTGGCCAGATACGCAGTATTTT.

This clone was seen just once. The chain has TRBV5-1 and TRBJ2-3; TRBD2 matches 9 bases. Trimming removed 3 bases from V and 1 base from J; junction bases left unmatched: 3. Per germline, CDR1 SGHRS and CDR2 YFSETQ. This CDR3 is built from 15 residues. The CDR3 spells CASSWRGGGTDTQYF. CDR3 DNA sequence: TGCGCCAGCAGCTGGCGCGGGGGGGGCACAGATACGCAGTATTTT.

The chain is built from TRBV6-5 and TRBJ1-1; no clear D gene. V gave up 7 bases and J gave up 1 base, with 7 bases separating them. The CDR3 extends over 12 amino acids. Germline lookup yields CDR1 MNHEY and CDR2 SVGAGI. The CDR3 DNA is TGTGCCAGCACCCGGGGGAACACTGAAGCTTTCTTT. As protein: CASTRGNTEAFF.